Sequencing of this T cell receptor (beta chain) was carried out in a study of blood T cell repertoires in COVID-19. Study background: Sites across the United States, Italy and Spain contributed samples from acute and convalescent COVID-19. Sources were T cells, B-cell-depleted T cells, or PBMCs; the material itself was cDNA or gDNA.

A Seattle source enrolled patients during active infection and followed them longitudinally. How the authors handled the data: Reference gene primer amplification in the assay estimated nucleated cell counts. This table comes from immunoSEQ multiplex PCR, and its TCRdb copy is limited to in-frame clones, with some not included. That table is the source of V, J and clone size, and D and trimming were worked out from the DNA. This sample has 150,000 to 200,000 clones, with roughly three quarters found just once. Sequencing used peripheral blood. This TCR came from a woman in her forties with COVID-19, enrolled during active disease.

The chain's CDR3 is CAWSVPGAGNTEAFF. CDR3 sequence (DNA): TGTGCCTGGAGTGTACCAGGGGCTGGGAACACTGAAGCTTTCTTT. The chain employs TRBV30 and TRBJ1-1, with D perhaps TRBD1 (6 bases). CDR1 is GTSNPN and CDR2 is SVGIG in the germline V gene (reference sequence). V lost 0 bases to trimming and J lost 1 base, with 12 bases between them. The CDR3 contains 15 residues.